A single sample gave rise to the 17 T cell receptor beta chains below, sequenced in a study of T cell responses to AZD1222 COVID-19 vaccine. Sequenced by immunoSEQ multiplex PCR; TCRdb stores in-frame clones only, minus some. Here the sample spans some 100,000 clones, roughly 91% being singletons. The material was peripheral blood, obtained 28 days after the second AZD1222 dose. The receptors were gathered from an adult who received the AZD1222 COVID-19 vaccine.

This clone was seen once. The rearrangement links TRBV7-2 to TRBJ2-3; 8 positions match TRBD2. The CDR3 has 17 amino acids. From germline, CDR1 is SGHTA and CDR2 FQGNSA. Trimming took 5 bases from V and 1 from J; bases not matched to a gene: 11. CDR3 region: CASSPGQRGWGTDTQYF. For the CDR3, the DNA is TGTGCCAGCAGCCCCGGACAGCGGGGGTGGGGCACAGATACGCAGTATTTT.

In DNA, the CDR3 is TGCGCCAGCAGCTGGACAGGGGCCCATGGGGCCAACGTCCTGACTTTC. Translated: CASSWTGAHGANVLTF. This rearrangement joins TRBV5-1 to TRBJ2-6, with TRBD1 matching over 9 bases. The V gene's germline CDR1 is SGHRS and CDR2 YFSETQ. V lost 3 bases, J lost 3 bases, and 4 bases stayed unmatched. This CDR3 is 16 amino acids long.

V and J are TRBV7-9 and TRBJ2-7; 7 bases are a match to TRBD2. V dropped 8 bases and J dropped 0; count of bases not matched to a gene: 10. This CDR3 region has 15 residues. CDR1 is SEHNR and CDR2 is FQNEAQ in the germline V gene (reference sequence). The CDR3 is CASVGSGGSSYEQYF. DNA of the CDR3: TGTGCCAGCGTGGGTTCGGGAGGTAGCTCCTACGAGCAGTACTTC.

In this sample, this clone turned up a few times. The chain is built from TRBV7-8 and TRBJ1-2; D call uncertain. V gave up 0 bases and J gave up 3 bases, with 11 bases separating them. CDR3 size: 15 residues. Germline V CDR1 and CDR2: SGHVS, FQNEAQ. The CDR3 nucleotides read TGTGCCAGCAGCTTAGCCCCATCTAGACACTATGGCTACACCTTC. Translating gives CASSLAPSRHYGYTF.

This clone came up once. In DNA form, the CDR3 reads TGTGCCAGCAACACGGGGGTAAGCACAGATACGCAGTATTTT. Residues: CASNTGVSTDTQYF. The chain uses TRBV2 and TRBJ2-3; D might be TRBD2 (6 bases). Germline CDR1 and CDR2: SNHLY and FYNNEI. V was trimmed by 7 bases and J by 0 bases, leaving 11 bases between them. The CDR3 covers 14 residues.

J is TRBJ2-7 and V is TRBV11-2; 9 bases map to TRBD1. Germline V lookup: CDR1 SGHAT, CDR2 FQNNGV. V trimming: 1 base; J trimming: 4 bases; junction bases outside the gene matches: 11. The CDR3 is made up of 17 amino acids. The CDR3 nucleotides read TGTGCCAGCAGCTTAGCAGGATCCGGGACAGGGAAGTACGAGCAGTACTTC. Translated, it gives CASSLAGSGTGKYEQYF.

The chain combines TRBV27 with TRBJ2-7, with 8 positions matching TRBD2. CDR1 and CDR2 from the germline V gene are MNHEY and SMNVEV (reference sequence). V shed 6 bases and J 1 base; nucleotides not matched to a gene: 8. This CDR3 comprises 15 residues. This chain's CDR3 is CASSPLRGGSYEQYF. CDR3 nucleotides: TGTGCCAGCAGCCCTTTACGGGGGGGGTCCTACGAGCAGTACTTC.

The chain links TRBV7-2 to TRBJ2-7, with D possibly being TRBD1 (6 bases). The germline V gene encodes CDR1 SGHTA and CDR2 FQGNSA. Between the trimmed V and J ends, which lost 2 bases and 0 bases, there was a span of 14 bases. This CDR3 comprises 16 residues. CDR3 residues: CASSLTGLLSSYEQYF. The CDR3 nucleotides read TGTGCCAGCAGCTTAACAGGGCTCCTAAGCTCCTACGAGCAGTACTTC.

This clone was detected once. The chain is built from TRBV7-8 and TRBJ2-7; TRBD1 is a possible D gene (6 bases). The CDR3 contains 15 residues. Germline loops: CDR1 SGHVS, CDR2 FQNEAQ. Trimming pared 3 bases from V and 2 bases from J, leaving 14 bases between. CDR3 sequence reads: CASSLVQGIAYEQYF. CDR3 nucleotides: TGTGCCAGCAGCTTGGTACAGGGAATCGCCTACGAGCAGTACTTC.

This clone has a single count. The chain uses TRBV7-2 and TRBJ1-5; D not certain. Germline V CDR1 and CDR2: SGHTA, FQGNSA. The CDR3 length is 14 residues. Trimming took 1 base from V and 5 from J, leaving 9 bases between them. The CDR3 bases are TGTGCCAGCAGCTTAGTCACAGAGTATCAGCCCCAGCATTTT. Its translation is CASSLVTEYQPQHF.

The V and J genes are TRBV28 and TRBJ2-7; either TRBD1 or TRBD2 may supply D (5 bases each). CDR1 MDHEN and CDR2 SYDVKM come from the germline V gene. V lost 4 bases to trimming and J lost 6 bases, with 19 bases between them. The CDR3 consists of 15 residues. CDR3 sequence reads: CASSSSGTGRSEQYF. The CDR3 DNA is TGTGCCAGCAGTTCATCCGGGACGGGAAGGTCCGAGCAGTACTTC.

The CDR3 nucleotides are TGCGCCAGCAGCTTGGAAGGGGGTATTCAGCCCCAGCATTTT. It yields the protein CASSLEGGIQPQHF. This chain links TRBV5-1 with TRBJ1-5; D possibly corresponds to TRBD1 (6 bases). The germline V gene encodes CDR1 SGHRS and CDR2 YFSETQ. This CDR3 has 14 residues. V lost 0 bases and J 6 bases, leaving 10 bases between the germline ends.

The chain's CDR3 is CASSSQGTTSYEQYF. The CDR3 nucleotides are TGTGCCAGCTCAAGCCAGGGGACTACCTCCTACGAGCAGTACTTC. The rearrangement links TRBV18 to TRBJ2-7; D perhaps matches TRBD2 (7 bases). The germline V and J ends were trimmed by 5 bases and 0 bases, with 14 bases remaining between them. The CDR3 has 15 residues. Germline CDR1 is KGHSH and CDR2 is LQKENI.

The J gene is TRBJ1-1, the V gene TRBV19; TRBD1 is a possible D gene (5 bases). CDR1 and CDR2 (germline): LNHDA, SQIVND (reference sequence). The V end lost 8 bases, the J end lost 6 bases, and 22 bases lay between the germline ends. CDR3 length: 15 amino acids. The CDR3 DNA reads as TGTGCCAGTCGTGGGGGGTCCCACCCTAAGTCTGAAGCTTTCTTT. This gives the protein CASRGGSHPKSEAFF.

The rearrangement joins TRBV27 to TRBJ2-1; D tentatively reads TRBD1 or TRBD2 (5 bases each). This CDR3 is built from 15 residues. Trimming shortened V by 6 bases and J by 5 bases, and 17 bases separated the two germline ends. The V gene's germline CDR1 is MNHEY and CDR2 SMNVEV (reference sequence). The CDR3 DNA sequence: TGTGCCAGCAGCTCCGGGGACGGTCCCCACAATGAGCAGTTCTTC. It codes for CASSSGDGPHNEQFF.

V is TRBV28 and J is TRBJ2-4; D may match TRBD1 or TRBD2 (5 bases each). The CDR3 is made up of 14 amino acids. Germline-derived CDR1 and CDR2 are MDHEN and SYDVKM. Trimming removed 3 bases from V and 6 bases from J, with 12 bases in between. CDR3 in DNA: TGTGCCAGCAGTTTCGACCCAGGGAGAAACATTCAGTACTTC. It translates to CASSFDPGRNIQYF. Full variable domain (remainder filled in from reference TRBV28 and TRBJ2-4): DVKVTQSSRYLVKRTGEKVFLECVQDMDHENMFWYRQDPGLGLRLIYFSYDVKMKEKGDIPEGYSVSREKKERFSLILESASTNQTSMYLCASSFDPGRNIQYFGAGTRLSVL.

This clone was counted a few times. The chain employs TRBV27 and TRBJ2-7; TRBD2 aligns across 11 bases. Germline V gene data show CDR1 as MNHEY and CDR2 as SMNVEV (reference sequence). The CDR3 runs 16 residues. Trimming cost V 1 base and J 3 bases; bases outside gene matches: 5. The CDR3 sequence: CASSLLGGLAVYEQYF. In DNA, the CDR3 is TGTGCCAGCAGTTTATTAGGGGGACTAGCGGTCTACGAGCAGTACTTC.